This TCR beta chain is from a study of T cells in Graves' hyperthyroidism and ophthalmopathy. What was amplified from RNA transcripts were TCR beta CDR3 regions. Initially, a first-round RT-PCR of the TCR CDR3 employed the HTBI primer set. MiXCR, applied by TCRdb to the multiplex PCR reads, yields one record per CDR3 protein. The sample has 530,000 or so distinct CDR3 sequences; 15% to 20% are singletons. The CDR3 is 13 amino acids. CDR1 and CDR2 from the germline V gene are LGHNA and YNFKEQ. The V gene lost 4 bases and the J gene lost 7 bases, with 11 bases spanning the gap. Active moderate-to-severe ophthalmopathy, Clinical Activity Score at least 3, NOSPECS at least 4, under 3 months' duration. Clinical symptoms, serum thyroxine and TRAb, thyroid ultrasound and orbital computed tomography together formed the diagnostic basis. Remarks on this clonotype: Its antigen remains unknown. A much larger clone is a single base away; this may be a read error.

Findings and caveats of the study: Blood samples included most of the expanded thyroid clonotypes exceeding 0.001.

Sequencing input: blood. V and J are TRBV4-2 and TRBJ2-4, with D possibly TRBD1 on 5 matching bases. The clonotype originates from a woman between 18 and 29 years old with Graves' ophthalmopathy. CDR3 bases: TGTGCCAGCAGCCGAGTCGACAGCAACATTCAGTACTTC. This sequence encodes CASSRVDSNIQYF.